The present TCR beta chain was sequenced within a study of tumor-infiltrating lymphocytes in localized non-small cell lung cancer. Clones were sequenced by immunoSEQ multiplex PCR, and TCRdb holds only the in-frame ones, with some missing. The repertoire holds under 8,500 clones, just under 75% seen once, with 12% in the top ten. This clone was observed a single time. This CDR3 is 16 amino acids long. CDR1 and CDR2 (germline): GTSNPN, SVGIG (reference sequence). Losses at the gene ends were 0 bases for V and 4 bases for J; bases not matched to a gene: 8. This chain links TRBV30 with TRBJ2-5, with 10 positions matching TRBD2. The clonotype originates from a human donor with non-small cell lung cancer. Sequencing was carried out using lung tumor tissue. DNA of the CDR3: TGTGCCTGGAGTGTCGGGCTAGCGGGAGTTGGAGAGACCCAGTACTTC. Its protein product is CAWSVGLAGVGETQYF.